This T cell receptor (beta chain) was captured in a study of molecular identifiers for immune sequencing clone quantification (dated by TCRdb to the late 2010s). Notes on the research overall: For a replicate experiment, the RNA from either approximately 20,000 or 98,000 naive CD8 T cells was divided into five aliquots, and four of those aliquots went on to sequencing. The study was a methods study using CD8 T cells to benchmark molecular-identifier clustering-based TCR repertoire sequencing (MIDCIRS) and TCR RNA copy counting. Results the study describes overall, beyond this receptor: Without barcode sub-clustering, chimeric consensus sequences inflated TCR diversity; chimeras reached as high as 47%. Spiked-in Jurkat TCR RNA equal to a single cell's worth was reported to be detectable even within 1,100,000 naive CD8 T cells. Highly expanded clone sizes could be underestimated because identical TCR molecules may share a barcode. Spiked-in Jurkat TCR RNA (around eleven copies' worth), which is not part of the donor repertoire, was contained in the naive libraries. In CMV-specific effector cells, over 97% of molecules were held by clones above 20 RNA copies, whereas under 1% of molecules were held by such clones in naive cells. About 2.9 recovered TCR RNA copies per cell were obtained by modeling, versus about 10 by digital PCR, implying a capture efficiency of about 30%.

The library was produced with PCR. The reads were generated on an Illumina HiSeq 4000. Bulk TCR libraries were prepared as previously described, using TCR primers listed in Table S5. Purification of total RNA was performed with the Qiagen AllPrep DNA/RNA kit. Reads from multiple sequencing runs of the same library were pooled before analysis. Regarding the original processing steps: Reads were retained only if an exact TCR constant sequence was present, and the retained reads were trimmed to 150 nt and grouped according to their 12-nt molecular barcodes. Reads in each barcode group were sub-clustered using a 15% Levenshtein threshold, and a quality-weighted consensus sequence was built for each RNA molecule. Non-functional sequences were excluded, and lower-count sequences lying one edit away from another sequence were also excluded. On the basis of fitting two negative binomial distributions, barcode sub-clusters with fewer than 20% of the maximum read count were discarded. TCRdb reanalyzed the raw reads on its own, using fastp at Q25 for trimming and MiXCR for clone calling, and kept in-frame beta chains. Rows with a matching CDR3 protein are joined into one entry that keeps the most common DNA and genes. The V and J calls here are based on TCRdb, not the publication. The table for this sample lists hundreds of thousands of distinct CDR3 sequences; just under 20% of them were counted only once. The ten largest account for 0.7% to 1% of the sample.

Libraries of naive CD8 T cells were generated from about 19,000 to 1,100,000 sorted cells, with 10%, 30% or 50% of the purified RNA used. Naive CD8 T cells, defined as CD8+CD4-CCR7+CD45RA+, were FACS-sorted into RLT Plus buffer on a BD FACSAria II. To test detection sensitivity, Jurkat RNA equivalent to over 8 TCR copies was spiked into samples of about 19,000-1,100,000 naive CD8 T cells. CD8 T cells were enriched with RosetteSep CD8+ T Cell Enrichment Cocktail and Ficoll-Paque, followed by ACK red cell lysis. This clonotype occurred a few times. The antigen it recognizes is unknown. Per-nucleotide qualities are absent, and no much larger clonotype sits a single base away. Relative to germline, V is missing 5 bases and J is missing 3 bases, with 9 bases of the junction outside any gene match. From the cysteine through the phenylalanine, the CDR3 covers 16 amino acids. Here the CDR3 DNA is all that survives: 48 bases in frame from base 1.

The sequence links TRBV12-3 or TRBV12-4 to TRBJ2-3; 9 central nucleotides agree with TRBD2. Material for sequencing was naive CD8+ T cells from blood, with Jurkat cell RNA spiked in. According to the study, the label for this sample's cell subset or site signals: FACS-sorted CD8+CD4-CCR7+CD45RA+ naive T cells. The sequence came from a human donor in good health. Some libraries in this study had Jurkat cell RNA spiked in. The CDR3 amino acid sequence is: CASSIFGLAQTDTQYF. The nucleotides read TGTGCCAGCAGTATATTCGGACTAGCGCAGACAGATACGCAGTATTTT.